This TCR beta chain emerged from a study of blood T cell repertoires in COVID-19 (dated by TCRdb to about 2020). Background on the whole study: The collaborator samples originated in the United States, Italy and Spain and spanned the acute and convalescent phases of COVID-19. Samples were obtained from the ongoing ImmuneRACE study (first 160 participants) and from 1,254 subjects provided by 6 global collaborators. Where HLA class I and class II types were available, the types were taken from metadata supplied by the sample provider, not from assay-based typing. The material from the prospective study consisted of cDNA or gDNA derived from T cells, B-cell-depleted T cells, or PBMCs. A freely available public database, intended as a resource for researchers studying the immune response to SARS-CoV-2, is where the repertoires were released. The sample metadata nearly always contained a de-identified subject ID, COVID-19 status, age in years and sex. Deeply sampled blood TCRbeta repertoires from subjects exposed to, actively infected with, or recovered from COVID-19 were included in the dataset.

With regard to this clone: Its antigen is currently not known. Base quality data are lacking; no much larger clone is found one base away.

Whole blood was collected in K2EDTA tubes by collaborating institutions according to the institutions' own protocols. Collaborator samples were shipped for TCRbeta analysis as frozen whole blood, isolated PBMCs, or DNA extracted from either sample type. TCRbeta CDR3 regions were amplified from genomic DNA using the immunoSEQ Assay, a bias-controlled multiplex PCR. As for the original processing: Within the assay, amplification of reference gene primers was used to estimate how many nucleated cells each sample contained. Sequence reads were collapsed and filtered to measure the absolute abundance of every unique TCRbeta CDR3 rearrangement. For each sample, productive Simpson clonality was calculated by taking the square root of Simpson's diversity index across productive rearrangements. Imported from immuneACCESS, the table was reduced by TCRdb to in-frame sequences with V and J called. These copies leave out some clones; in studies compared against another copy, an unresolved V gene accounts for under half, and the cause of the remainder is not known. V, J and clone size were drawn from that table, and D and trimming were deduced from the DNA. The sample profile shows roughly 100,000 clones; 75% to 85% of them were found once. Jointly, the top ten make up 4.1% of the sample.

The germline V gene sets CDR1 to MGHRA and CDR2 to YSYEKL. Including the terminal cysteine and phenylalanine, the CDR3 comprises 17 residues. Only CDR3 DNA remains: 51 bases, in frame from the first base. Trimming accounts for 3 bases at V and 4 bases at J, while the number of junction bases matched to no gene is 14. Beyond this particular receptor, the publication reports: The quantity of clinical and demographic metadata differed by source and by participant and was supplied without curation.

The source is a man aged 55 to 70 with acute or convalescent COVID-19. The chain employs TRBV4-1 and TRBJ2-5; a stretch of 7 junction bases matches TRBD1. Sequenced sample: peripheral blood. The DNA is TGCGCCAGCAGCCATCCTCAGGGGGTGCCGACCAGAGAGACCCAGTACTTC. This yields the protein CASSHPQGVPTRETQYF.